Presented here are 26 T cell receptor beta chains from one specimen sequenced in a study of blood T cell repertoires in COVID-19 (dated by TCRdb to 2018 to 2020). Libraries came from the immunoSEQ multiplex PCR assay. TCRdb carries this immuneACCESS record with in-frame sequences only. Its versions omit some clonotypes, under half of them owing to an unresolved V gene in the studies checked, with the rest unexplained. For this sample there are approximately 97,000 clones; almost 80% appear just once. The biggest ten clones account for 9.8% of the sample. Sequencing was carried out using peripheral blood. The receptor set was obtained from a man in his fifties or sixties with active or convalescent COVID-19.

Here the CDR3 reads CASSEFQGRGVDEQFF. Written as DNA, the CDR3 is TGTGCCAGCAGTGAATTCCAGGGTAGGGGTGTGGATGAGCAGTTCTTC. The V call is TRBV2, the J call TRBJ2-1, with D perhaps TRBD1 (5 bases). V gave up 2 bases and J gave up 8 bases, with 19 bases separating them. The germline gives CDR1 SNHLY, CDR2 FYNNEI. The CDR3 loop spans 16 amino acids.

The chain employs TRBV2 and TRBJ2-3; tentative D call: TRBD2 (7 bases). The CDR3 loop spans 18 amino acids. Trimming pared 8 bases from V and 0 bases from J, leaving 24 bases between. Looked up from germline, CDR1 is SNHLY and CDR2 is FYNNEI. The DNA of the CDR3 is TGTGCCAGCTCAGTGAAAAGGGGGGGCGGGACCAGCACAGATACGCAGTATTTT. It translates to CASSVKRGGGTSTDTQYF.

This chain uses TRBV7-9 with TRBJ2-2; TRBD2 is a possible D gene (5 bases). The CDR3 extends over 13 amino acids. V was clipped by 10 bases and J by 2 bases, with 11 bases between them. Germline CDR1 and CDR2: SEHNR and FQNEAQ (reference sequence). As DNA, the CDR3 is TGTGCCACACTAGGAGGTAACACCGGGGAGCTGTTTTTT. The encoded protein is CATLGGNTGELFF.

V and J are TRBV19 and TRBJ1-3; 8 bases match TRBD1. The V gene's germline CDR1 is LNHDA and CDR2 SQIVND (reference sequence). The length of the CDR3 is 12 residues. Trimming at V came to 4 bases and at J to 9 bases, leaving 2 bases not matched to a gene. CDR3 sequence (DNA): TGTGCCAGTAGTAGACAGGGGCGCACCATATATTTT. This codes for CASSRQGRTIYF.

This clone has just a few counts. The CDR3 reads CASSQGASSYNSPLHF. The DNA for the CDR3 is TGTGCCAGCTCCCAGGGGGCCAGCTCCTATAATTCACCCCTCCACTTT. The rearrangement joins TRBV18 to TRBJ1-6, with 8 bases aligning to TRBD1. Trimming at V came to 6 bases and at J to 0 bases, leaving 4 bases not matched to a gene. The germline V gene encodes CDR1 KGHSH and CDR2 LQKENI. This CDR3 comprises 16 residues.

This chain connects TRBV6-6 to TRBJ1-6; D is undetermined. This CDR3 region has 12 residues. Per germline, CDR1 MNHNY and CDR2 SVGAGI (reference sequence). V lost 6 bases and J 8 bases, leaving 8 bases between the germline ends. This CDR3 is CASRGVDSPLHF. In DNA form, the CDR3 reads TGTGCCAGCAGGGGCGTCGATTCACCCCTCCACTTT.

The gene calls are TRBV7-2 and TRBJ2-1; D perhaps matches TRBD2 (5 bases). The germline V gene has CDR1 SGHTA and CDR2 FQGNSA. Trimming shortened V by 6 bases and J by 2 bases, and 14 bases separated the two germline ends. The CDR3 runs 15 residues. The CDR3 sequence is CASSQRSAAYNEQFF. The CDR3, as DNA: TGTGCCAGCAGTCAACGGTCAGCGGCCTACAATGAGCAGTTCTTC.

CDR3 in DNA: TGTGCCAGCAGCTTAGCGTTGAGTCAGGGTTGGTACTTC. Protein: CASSLALSQGWYF. The rearrangement uses TRBV7-9 and TRBJ2-4; possibly TRBD1 for D (5 bases). Trimming shortened V by 0 bases and J by 15 bases, and 15 bases separated the two germline ends. The germline V gene encodes CDR1 SEHNR and CDR2 FQNEAQ (reference sequence). CDR3 length: 13 residues.

This rearrangement joins TRBV5-1 to TRBJ1-2; D perhaps matches TRBD1 (6 bases). Germline loops: CDR1 SGHRS, CDR2 YFSETQ. There are 15 residues in the CDR3. V was pared by 4 bases and J by 3 bases, with 16 bases between. The CDR3, as DNA: TGCGCCAGCAGCCGGGACATTGGTTTTGACTATGGCTACACCTTC. This sequence encodes CASSRDIGFDYGYTF.

The chain uses TRBV20-1 and TRBJ1-2; D is possibly TRBD1 (6 bases). The CDR3 totals 9 residues. Germline loops: CDR1 DFQATT, CDR2 SNEGSKA (reference sequence). CDR3 sequence (DNA): TGCAGAGCAGGGGATGGCTACACCTTC. Its translation is CRAGDGYTF.

The J gene is TRBJ2-3, the V gene TRBV28, with D unclear. V lost 6 bases and J 4 bases, leaving 11 bases between the germline ends. The CDR3 consists of 13 residues. Per germline, CDR1 MDHEN and CDR2 SYDVKM. The CDR3 spells CASSPGSPDTQYF. CDR3 sequence (DNA): TGTGCCAGCAGCCCAGGTAGTCCAGATACGCAGTATTTT.

The gene calls are TRBV5-1 and TRBJ1-5; tentative D call: TRBD1 (5 bases). Trimming shortened V by 0 bases and J by 2 bases, and 12 bases separated the two germline ends. This CDR3 has 16 residues. From germline, CDR1 is SGHRS and CDR2 YFSETQ. CDR3 sequence: CASSLDQGIGNQPQHF. In nucleotides, the CDR3 is TGCGCCAGCAGCTTGGACCAGGGAATTGGCAATCAGCCCCAGCATTTT.

This chain joins TRBV11-2 and TRBJ1-2, with D possibly TRBD1 on 5 matching bases. The CDR3 extends over 14 amino acids. CDR1 is SGHAT and CDR2 is FQNNGV in the germline V gene. Trimming pared 1 base from V and 4 bases from J, leaving 10 bases between. The CDR3: CASSLGPQGYGYTF. DNA for the CDR3: TGTGCCAGCAGCTTAGGTCCCCAGGGCTATGGCTACACCTTC. The whole variable domain, remainder taken from reference TRBV11-2 and TRBJ1-2, is EAGVAQSPRYKIIEKRQSVAFWCNPISGHATLYWYQQILGQGPKLLIQFQNNGVVDDSQLPKDRFSAERLKGVDSTLKIQPAKLEDSAVYLCASSLGPQGYGYTFGSGTRLTVV.

The J gene is TRBJ2-1, the V gene TRBV9; 8 nucleotides match TRBD2. The V and J ends lost 3 bases and 5 bases, in that order; junction bases with no gene match: 10. The germline V gene encodes CDR1 SGDLS and CDR2 YYNGEE. This CDR3 spans 16 amino acids. The CDR3: CASSATSEYYNNEQFF. In nucleotides, the CDR3 is TGTGCCAGCAGCGCGACTAGCGAATACTACAACAATGAGCAGTTCTTC.

This chain links TRBV6-1 with TRBJ2-3, with D perhaps matching TRBD2 (7 bases). The CDR3 totals 17 residues. Between the trimmed V and J ends, which lost 3 bases and 0 bases, there was a span of 16 bases. Germline CDR1 is MNHNS and CDR2 is SASEGT. In DNA, the CDR3 is TGTGCCAGCAGTGAGAACGGGGCGGGGGCTAGCACAGATACGCAGTATTTT. Translating it yields CASSENGAGASTDTQYF.

The sample holds a few counts of this clone. V gene TRBV11-2 combines with J gene TRBJ1-6, with D possibly being TRBD1 (5 bases). This CDR3 comprises 16 residues. Looked up from germline, CDR1 is SGHAT and CDR2 is FQNNGV. The V gene lost 2 bases and the J gene lost 0 bases, with 8 bases spanning the gap. CDR3 protein: CASSLRQSSYNSPLHF. In DNA, the CDR3 is TGTGCCAGCAGCTTAAGACAGAGCTCCTATAATTCACCCCTCCACTTT.

This clone appeared a few times. The chain is built from TRBV7-9 and TRBJ2-4, with D possibly matching TRBD1 (7 bases). The germline V and J ends were trimmed by 4 bases and 9 bases, with 13 bases remaining between them. The CDR3 sequence is 13 residues long. Germline CDR1 is SEHNR and CDR2 is FQNEAQ (reference sequence). DNA for the CDR3: TGTGCCAGCAGCTCCCCAGGGGGAGGCATTCAGTACTTC. Protein: CASSSPGGGIQYF.

The rearrangement joins TRBV6-5 to TRBJ2-5; 9 bases match TRBD2. The CDR3 covers 14 residues. Per germline, CDR1 MNHEY and CDR2 SVGAGI. V gave up 5 bases and J gave up 4 bases; unmatched junction bases: 5. CDR3 nucleotides: TGTGCCAGCAGTACCCTAGCGGGAAGAGAGACCCAGTACTTC. Translated: CASSTLAGRETQYF.

This rearrangement joins TRBV18 to TRBJ1-6; 7 bases line up with TRBD1. Germline V gene lookup returns CDR1 KGHSH and CDR2 LQKENI. CDR3 length equals 15 residues. Losses at the gene ends were 3 bases for V and 7 bases for J; bases not matched to a gene: 6. CDR3 amino acids: CASSPRTGENSPLHF. DNA for the CDR3: TGTGCCAGCTCACCTAGGACAGGAGAGAATTCACCCCTCCACTTT.

The chain recombines TRBV19 with TRBJ2-1, with 13 bases that match TRBD2. Germline CDR1 and CDR2: LNHDA and SQIVND (reference sequence). The CDR3 length is 14 residues. The ends lost 2 bases at V and 9 bases at J; junction bases unmatched: 1. CDR3 in DNA: TGTGCCAGTAGTATAAGGACTAGCGGGAGTGAGCAGTTCTTC. Its protein product is CASSIRTSGSEQFF.

In its sample, this clone was seen once. The V call is TRBV19, the J call TRBJ2-1, with 7 positions matching TRBD2. Germline CDR1 is LNHDA and CDR2 is SQIVND (reference sequence). Trimming cost V 6 bases and J 8 bases; bases outside gene matches: 7. This CDR3 contains 13 residues. This CDR3 is CASRKVGGDEQFF. CDR3 in DNA: TGTGCCAGTAGGAAAGTTGGGGGGGATGAGCAGTTCTTC.

The V and J genes are TRBV28 and TRBJ2-1, with TRBD2 matching over 16 bases. V shed 2 bases and J 14 bases; nucleotides not matched to a gene: 6. CDR1 is MDHEN, CDR2 SYDVKM, per germline. The CDR3 spans 15 residues. The DNA of the CDR3 is TGTGCCAGCAGTTTACCGGGGACTAGCGGGAGGGGTAAGTTCTTC. Translation: CASSLPGTSGRGKFF.

This clone was seen just once. The gene calls are TRBV7-2 and TRBJ2-1; 8 positions match TRBD2. The CDR3 contains 17 residues. CDR1 is SGHTA and CDR2 is FQGNSA in the germline V gene. The V and J ends lost 0 bases and 9 bases, in that order; junction bases with no gene match: 13. The CDR3 loop is CASSLALGREGQLEQFF. The CDR3 DNA is TGTGCCAGCAGCTTAGCGCTGGGTCGGGAGGGCCAACTTGAGCAGTTCTTC.

This clone has a single count. The V call is TRBV4-2, the J call TRBJ1-6; D ambiguous. The CDR3 contains 16 residues. V was trimmed by 0 bases and J by 10 bases, leaving 16 bases between them. Per the germline V gene, CDR1 is LGHNA and CDR2 is YNFKEQ. The DNA for the CDR3 is TGTGCCAGCAGCCAAGACGGCCCGGGAACGAACTCACCCCTCCACTTT. Encoded protein: CASSQDGPGTNSPLHF.

V is TRBV28 and J is TRBJ2-1, with 9 bases fitting TRBD1. Per germline, CDR1 MDHEN and CDR2 SYDVKM. Trimming at V came to 5 bases and at J to 1 base, leaving 6 bases not matched to a gene. This CDR3 comprises 16 residues. CDR3 amino acids: CASSTAGQGSYNEQFF. As DNA, the CDR3 is TGTGCCAGCAGTACCGCAGGACAGGGGTCCTACAATGAGCAGTTCTTC.

This sequence joins TRBV10-1 and TRBJ2-1; 9 bases agree with TRBD2. This CDR3 is built from 17 residues. J was trimmed by 0 bases and V by 5 bases; bases with no gene match: 8. Germline V CDR1 and CDR2: WNHNN, SYGVQD (reference sequence). CDR3 amino acids: CASSKAGGPRSYNEQFF. In nucleotides, the CDR3 is TGCGCCAGCAGTAAAGCGGGAGGTCCGCGCTCCTACAATGAGCAGTTCTTC.